The next 16 T cell receptor beta chains were all read from a single sample in a study of vaccination effects on CD4 cells after COVID-19. The method was immunoSEQ multiplex PCR; TCRdb's version includes in-frame clones alone and lacks a portion of them. The sample yields some 70,000 clones, around 81% seen once. Expansion with viral peptide pools was applied to antigen-specific CD4+ T cells by the ViraFEST assay prior to sequencing. Once cultured for 10 days, the cells underwent separation to obtain CD4+ T cells. Each participant was administered two doses of either the BNT162b2 or the mRNA-1273 vaccine. No cognate antigen is known for these TCRs. Sequenced material: CD4+ T cells from PBMCs cultured with HCoV-229E spike peptides, taken after COVID-19 vaccination. Receptors were obtained from a human donor who received a COVID-19 vaccine.

The chain employs TRBV7-2 and TRBJ2-3; D call uncertain. V shed 2 bases and J shed 0 bases, with 6 bases lying between them. Germline V CDR1 and CDR2: SGHTA, FQGNSA. This CDR3 region has 14 residues. The CDR3 here is CASSLQFSTDTQYF. DNA for the CDR3: TGTGCCAGCAGCTTACAGTTTAGCACAGATACGCAGTATTTT.

In this sample, this clone turned up once. The chain carries TRBV7-2 and TRBJ2-1; D unresolved. Trimming removed 7 bases from V and 1 base from J, with 11 bases in between. Germline V lookup: CDR1 SGHTA, CDR2 FQGNSA. The CDR3 extends over 14 amino acids. CDR3 bases: TGTGCCAGCAAACGGGCCGTTTCCTACAATGAGCAGTTCTTC. Amino acids: CASKRAVSYNEQFF. Complete variable domain (other parts from reference TRBV7-2 and TRBJ2-1): GAGVSQSPSNKVTEKGKDVELRCDPISGHTALYWYRQSLGQGLEFLIYFQGNSAPDKSGLPSDRFSAERTGGSVSTLTIQRTQQEDSAVYLCASKRAVSYNEQFFGPGTRLTVL.

This clone was picked up a small number of times. The chain joins TRBV12-5 to TRBJ1-3; 7 bases are a match to TRBD1. The ends lost 1 base at V and 4 bases at J; junction bases unmatched: 4. The germline V gene has CDR1 LGHNT and CDR2 FRNRAP. The CDR3 runs to 15 residues. For the CDR3, the DNA is TGTGCTAGTGGTTTGGGAGACAGGGCAGGAAACACCATATATTTT. Its translation is CASGLGDRAGNTIYF.

This chain links TRBV10-3 with TRBJ1-1; 10 bases map to TRBD1. The ends lost 4 bases at V and 4 bases at J; junction bases unmatched: 6. The germline gives CDR1 ENHRY, CDR2 SYGVKD. This CDR3 is 15 amino acids long. This CDR3 is CAISGGQGSRTEAFF. The CDR3 DNA reads TGTGCCATCAGTGGGGGACAGGGGAGCCGCACTGAAGCTTTCTTT.

The V gene is TRBV19, the J gene TRBJ2-1, with D perhaps TRBD1 or TRBD2 (5 bases each). Between the trimmed V and J ends, which lost 8 bases and 3 bases, there was a span of 11 bases. Germline V lookup: CDR1 LNHDA, CDR2 SQIVND (reference sequence). The CDR3 is 13 amino acids. CDR3 DNA sequence: TGTGCCAGTGAGAGGGGCAGCTACAATGAGCAGTTCTTC. This translates into CASERGSYNEQFF.

The genes are TRBV24-1 and TRBJ2-3, with a possible D match to TRBD1 (6 bases). Trimming removed 0 bases from V and 4 bases from J, with 10 bases in between. Germline-derived CDR1 and CDR2 are KGHDR and SFDVKD. The CDR3 covers 15 residues. Here the CDR3 DNA reads TGTGCCACCAGTGATTTGCCAGGGGTGGCAGATACGCAGTATTTT. Its protein product is CATSDLPGVADTQYF.

This clone is medium-sized. The V call is TRBV4-1, the J call TRBJ1-1; possibly TRBD1 for D (5 bases). This CDR3 comprises 14 residues. Trimming cost V 0 bases and J 5 bases, with 10 bases left between them. CDR1 and CDR2 from the germline V gene are MGHRA and YSYEKL. Here the CDR3 reads CASSQDRVITEAFF. CDR3 nucleotides: TGCGCCAGCAGCCAAGACAGGGTCATTACTGAAGCTTTCTTT.

The V gene is TRBV30, the J gene TRBJ2-5; possibly TRBD1 for D (5 bases). Germline assignment: CDR1 GTSNPN and CDR2 SVGIG (reference sequence). The CDR3 loop spans 13 amino acids. V shed 5 bases and J shed 4 bases, with 14 bases lying between them. The CDR3 nucleotides are TGTGCCTGGGAATCAGGGCGTTCAGAGACCCAGTACTTC. This sequence encodes CAWESGRSETQYF.

The rearrangement uses TRBV2 and TRBJ1-2, with a tentative D call TRBD1 (5 bases). The CDR3 runs 12 residues. Germline CDR1 reads SNHLY; CDR2 reads FYNNEI. V shed 9 bases and J shed 3 bases, with 11 bases lying between them. CDR3 region: CASIQGYYGYTF. In DNA form, the CDR3 reads TGTGCCAGTATCCAGGGTTACTATGGCTACACCTTC.

This clone was picked up a small number of times. The DNA of the CDR3 is TGTGCCAGCAGCTTTTTTCCTAGCGGGGGTGGTAATGAGCAGTTCTTC. This translates into CASSFFPSGGGNEQFF. V gene TRBV7-8 combines with J gene TRBJ2-1; 10 bases are shared with TRBD2. V dropped 3 bases and J dropped 7; count of bases not matched to a gene: 9. Per the germline V gene, CDR1 is SGHVS and CDR2 is FQNEAQ. The CDR3 has 16 residues.

This clone was recorded once. This rearrangement joins TRBV3-1 (or the pseudogene TRBV3-2) to TRBJ1-1, with TRBD1 as a possible D gene (6 bases). This CDR3 region has 13 residues. With 4 bases removed from V and 1 base from J, the gap between germline ends came to 7 bases. Germline values: CDR1 LGHDT, CDR2 YNNKEL (reference sequence). CDR3 sequence: CASSLGGNTEAFF. As DNA, the CDR3 is TGTGCCAGCAGCCTAGGGGGGAACACTGAAGCTTTCTTT.

The genes are TRBV2 and TRBJ2-5, with a possible D match to TRBD1 (6 bases). Germline CDR1 reads SNHLY; CDR2 reads FYNNEI. Trimming took 8 bases from V and 0 from J, leaving 16 bases between them. This CDR3 region has 15 residues. CDR3 bases: TGTGCCAGCCGTAGGGGGACCTTGTACCAAGAGACCCAGTACTTC. It codes for CASRRGTLYQETQYF.

The gene calls are TRBV28 and TRBJ2-5, with D tentatively TRBD2 (6 bases). Trimming cost V 1 base and J 5 bases, with 26 bases left between them. The CDR3 loop spans 19 amino acids. CDR1 and CDR2 from the germline V gene are MDHEN and SYDVKM. CDR3 nucleotide sequence: TGTGCCAGCAGTTTATTCGGCCGATGGGGGGTTCAGTCCCAGGAGACCCAGTACTTC. Translated, it gives CASSLFGRWGVQSQETQYF.

The rearrangement joins TRBV6-5 to TRBJ2-7; D tentatively reads TRBD1 or TRBD2 (5 bases each). Germline lookup yields CDR1 MNHEY and CDR2 SVGAGI. This CDR3 comprises 13 residues. Trimming took 6 bases from V and 4 from J, leaving 13 bases between them. For the CDR3, the DNA is TGTGCCAGCAGCCCCCTGGGGGAATACGAGCAGTACGTC. As protein: CASSPLGEYEQYV.

The CDR3 loop reads CASSLDQSSGNTIYF. CDR3 DNA sequence: TGCGCCAGCAGCTTGGATCAGAGCTCTGGAAACACCATATATTTT. This chain uses TRBV5-1 with TRBJ1-3; D not resolved. This CDR3 comprises 15 residues. Looked up from germline, CDR1 is SGHRS and CDR2 is YFSETQ. Trimming removed 0 bases at V and 0 bases at J, with 7 bases between.

The chain carries TRBV6-5 and TRBJ2-3, with 7 bases fitting TRBD2. V gave up 6 bases and J gave up 4 bases; unmatched junction bases: 7. Germline V lookup: CDR1 MNHEY, CDR2 SVGAGI. This CDR3 is built from 14 residues. This CDR3 reads CASRRTSISDTQYF. CDR3 nucleotides: TGTGCCAGCAGAAGGACTAGTATTTCAGATACGCAGTATTTT.